The rows below give T cell receptor beta chains drawn from one sample of a study of T cell repertoires in cytomegalovirus infection. Each CDR3 protein gets one entry after TCRdb re-called the reads with MiXCR. This sample has some 270,000 distinct CDR3 sequences, with approximately 15% found just once. What was sequenced was CD8+ T cells from PBMCs. These receptors were collected from a human donor in good health (CMV status not recorded). Some clones in this sample may be carry-over from other donors' samples. CDR3s include the opening cysteine and the closing phenylalanine or tryptophan. Each record gives: J gene, CDR3 length, V gene, CDR3 protein.

TRBJ1-2,17,TRBV4-1,CASSPPGAQTITYGYTF
TRBJ1-1,14,TRBV28,CASSPRTGGPEAFF
TRBJ2-7,13,TRBV20-1,CSARGGFSYEQYF
TRBJ1-2,14,TRBV12-3/TRBV12-4,CASSSEQGRHGYTF
TRBJ2-7,11,TRBV2,CASRDSYEQYF
TRBJ1-4,15,TRBV6-1,CASSEEGAGSEKLFF
TRBJ1-1,11,TRBV19,CASSVRWEAFF
TRBJ2-3,16,TRBV7-2,CASSRFLAGGGDTQYF
TRBJ1-1,12,TRBV2,CASRARNVEAFF
TRBJ2-1,15,TRBV15,CATSRVGIMHNEQFF
TRBJ1-4,19,TRBV18,CASSPRDPTTPLRNEKLFF
TRBJ2-1,20,TRBV5-1,CASRPTGTSGARRSYNEQFF
TRBJ2-5,18,TRBV7-8,CASSLLAGTTVRGETQYF
TRBJ2-7,15,TRBV5-6,CASSSGDRELREQYF
TRBJ2-3,13,TRBV19,CASSPDALDTQYF
TRBJ1-2,15,TRBV5-1,CASSLGIGVLYGYTF
TRBJ2-5,13,TRBV7-2,CATRRDPRETQYF
TRBJ1-6,16,TRBV6-2/TRBV6-3,CASSDRLAIIGSPLHF
TRBJ2-7,13,TRBV29-1,CSAEAGDSYEQYF
TRBJ1-1,14,TRBV7-3,CASSLTGEIPEAFF
TRBJ2-1,11,TRBV11-2,CASSPGHEQFF
TRBJ2-2,14,TRBV12-3/TRBV12-4,CASSLRVYTGELFF
TRBJ2-1,16,TRBV6-5,CASSRGLAGVYNEQFF
TRBJ2-4,11,TRBV25-1,CASTTGDIQYF
TRBJ2-4,16,TRBV5-6,CASSPGGGSAKNIQYF
TRBJ2-7,14,TRBV19,CASSSRQGRNEQYF
TRBJ2-3,16,TRBV11-2,CASSPGQGDATDTQYF
TRBJ2-2,15,TRBV9,CASSAGTLNTGELFF
TRBJ2-1,17,TRBV20-1,CSPRRVGAIRTYNEQFF
TRBJ2-1,15,TRBV7-9,CASSSSVQPNNEQFF
TRBJ1-1,12,TRBV7-3,CASSLLLAEAFF
TRBJ2-5,18,TRBV11-2,CASSFLVGGSTDQETQYF
TRBJ2-7,15,TRBV4-1,CASSQAADPSYEQYF
TRBJ2-2,16,TRBV7-3,CASSSIGQGDTGELFF
TRBJ2-1,13,TRBV28,CASSLYQYNEQFF
TRBJ2-7,12,TRBV6-5,CASSRDGYEQYF
TRBJ2-7,14,TRBV6-1,CASSEAGRSYEQYF